The T cell receptor (beta chain) described here comes from a study of cytomegalovirus exposure and HLA in healthy donors. At the level of the study: Some 91 million unique TCRs from HLA-typed donors were held in an early release of data. Study-level findings and limits: A prior analysis recorded that most TCR beta V segments were productive about 90% or about 30% of the time. Common viral pathogens seemed to be connected with several of the most significant clusters, according to a later analysis.

To note about this clone: The antigen is not known. The junction shows a germline mismatch at one end, possibly a read error.

Use of 60 Vbeta and 13 Jbeta primers characterized the PCR. Using immunoSEQ multiplex PCR, the repertoire was profiled, and TCRdb retains in-frame clones only, with some absent. This sample carries about 80,000 clones, roughly two thirds of them seen once, and the ten largest clones take 6.5% to 7.5%. This CDR3 spans 12 amino acids. Germline V CDR1 and CDR2: SEHNR, FQNEAQ (reference sequence). The sequenced sample was PBMCs. The TCR comes from a woman in her forties or fifties in good health and CMV-seropositive. The genes are TRBV7-9 and TRBJ1-4, with D possibly being TRBD1 (5 bases). CDR3: CSSNSGGEKLFF. CDR3 sequence (DNA): TGTTCCAGCAACTCGGGGGGTGAAAAACTGTTTTTT.